Below are 24 T cell receptor beta chains sequenced from a single sample in a study of blood T cell repertoires in COVID-19. Sequencing was performed with immunoSEQ multiplex PCR; in TCRdb, only in-frame clones are kept and a portion is missing. Found here are about 130,000 clones, about 80% of them singletons; the top ten hold 35% to 40%. Sequenced sample: peripheral blood. These receptor sequences come from a man between 40 and 49 years old with active or convalescent COVID-19.

CDR3 residues: CASSPSGAGTDTQYF. The DNA of the CDR3 is TGTGCCAGCAGTCCTTCAGGGGCGGGCACAGATACGCAGTATTTT. The rearrangement joins TRBV6-5 to TRBJ2-3, with D possibly being TRBD1 (6 bases). Germline assignment: CDR1 MNHEY and CDR2 SVGAGI. This CDR3 contains 15 residues. V shed 5 bases and J shed 1 base, with 13 bases lying between them.

The chain uses TRBV5-1 and TRBJ1-5; the D is unclear. The CDR3 sequence is 14 residues long. The germline V gene has CDR1 SGHRS and CDR2 YFSETQ. Between the trimmed V and J ends, which lost 2 bases and 2 bases, there was a span of 8 bases. The CDR3: CASSFGEGNQPQHF. The CDR3 DNA is TGCGCCAGCAGCTTCGGGGAGGGCAATCAGCCCCAGCATTTT. Filled out from reference TRBV5-1 and TRBJ1-5, the complete variable domain reads KAGVTQTPRYLIKTRGQQVTLSCSPISGHRSVSWYQQTPGQGLQFLFEYFSETQRNKGNFPGRFSGRQFSNSRSEMNVSTLELGDSALYLCASSFGEGNQPQHFGDGTRLSIL.

The V and J genes are TRBV13 and TRBJ2-7, with D hard to call. Germline V gene data show CDR1 as PRHDT and CDR2 as FYEKMQ (reference sequence). This CDR3 contains 13 residues. V lost 0 bases to trimming and J lost 0 bases, with 3 bases between them. This chain's CDR3 is CASSLGRSYEQYF. CDR3 in DNA: TGTGCCAGCAGCTTAGGCCGCTCCTACGAGCAGTACTTC.

The chain links TRBV9 to TRBJ1-2, with 9 nucleotides matching TRBD1. Germline lookup yields CDR1 SGDLS and CDR2 YYNGEE. V trimming: 2 bases; J trimming: 5 bases; junction bases outside the gene matches: 7. CDR3 size: 15 residues. The CDR3 sequence is CASSVQTGGTYGYTF. The CDR3, as DNA: TGTGCCAGCAGCGTCCAGACAGGGGGGACATATGGCTACACCTTC.

The rearrangement joins TRBV10-2 to TRBJ1-5; 9 nucleotides align to TRBD1. Per germline, CDR1 WSHSY and CDR2 SAAADI. This CDR3 contains 13 residues. J lost 3 bases, V lost 8 bases, and 2 bases had no gene match. The DNA of the CDR3 is TGCGCCAGCGGGACAGGGTTCAATCAGCCCCAGCATTTT. This encodes CASGTGFNQPQHF.

The V gene is TRBV6-1, the J gene TRBJ2-1; TRBD1 matches at 8 bases. This CDR3 region has 15 residues. Germline CDR1 reads MNHNS; CDR2 reads SASEGT. The junction had 0 bases not matched to a gene; V was cut back by 0 bases and J by 2 bases. CDR3 in amino acids: CASSEATGAYNEQFF. The CDR3 DNA sequence: TGTGCCAGCAGTGAAGCGACAGGGGCCTACAATGAGCAGTTCTTC.

The chain employs TRBV19 and TRBJ1-4, with 8 positions matching TRBD1. This CDR3 has 14 amino acids. Germline CDR1 LNHDA, CDR2 SQIVND (reference sequence). V was pared by 4 bases and J by 7 bases, with 5 bases of the junction left unmatched. The CDR3 region has the DNA TGTGCCAGTAGTACGACAGGGGCCAGTGAAAAACTGTTTTTT. It translates to CASSTTGASEKLFF.

This clone was observed a handful of times. The chain recombines TRBV5-6 with TRBJ1-1, with 7 bases lining up with TRBD1. The CDR3 runs to 14 residues. Trimming at V came to 4 bases and at J to 3 bases, leaving 6 bases not matched to a gene. Germline loops: CDR1 SGHDT, CDR2 YYEEEE. The CDR3 loop reads CASSPDRSYTEAFF. The CDR3, as DNA: TGTGCCAGCAGCCCGGACAGGTCGTACACTGAAGCTTTCTTT.

This clone was picked up a small number of times. This rearrangement joins TRBV6-6 to TRBJ1-5, with D hard to call. Germline loops: CDR1 MNHNY, CDR2 SVGAGI (reference sequence). The CDR3 spans 14 residues. V was shortened by 2 bases and J by 6 bases, with 11 bases between the two germline ends. This CDR3 reads CASSYGELAQPQHF. The DNA for the CDR3 is TGTGCCAGCAGTTACGGAGAACTGGCTCAGCCCCAGCATTTT.

The chain has TRBV7-9 and TRBJ1-1; D unresolved. This CDR3 has 13 residues. The germline gives CDR1 SEHNR, CDR2 FQNEAQ (reference sequence). The V end lost 0 bases, the J end lost 4 bases, and 6 bases lay between the germline ends. Here the CDR3 reads CASSLAVSTEAFF. The CDR3 DNA reads TGTGCCAGCAGCTTAGCGGTGAGCACTGAAGCTTTCTTT.

The chain employs TRBV5-4 and TRBJ1-2; tentatively, D is TRBD1 (5 bases). The CDR3 consists of 16 residues. With 4 bases removed from V and 7 bases from J, the gap between germline ends came to 23 bases. The germline CDR1 and CDR2 sequences are SGHNT and YYREEE (reference sequence). The CDR3 reads CASSGRDYPDQPGYTF. In DNA, the CDR3 is TGTGCCAGCAGCGGCCGGGACTACCCGGACCAGCCTGGCTACACCTTC. Variable domain in full (rest from reference TRBV5-4 and TRBJ1-2): ETGVTQSPTHLIKTRGQQVTLRCSSQSGHNTVSWYQQALGQGPQFIFQYYREEENGRGNFPPRFSGLQFPNYSSELNVNALELDDSALYLCASSGRDYPDQPGYTFGSGTRLTVV.

The CDR3 is CASSARTGNYGYTF. The CDR3 DNA sequence: TGTGCCAGCAGCGCACGGACAGGGAACTATGGCTACACCTTC. The chain is built from TRBV7-8 and TRBJ1-2, with 8 bases identical to TRBD1. Germline lookup yields CDR1 SGHVS and CDR2 FQNEAQ. With 5 bases clipped from V and 2 bases from J, the junction kept 4 bases outside the gene matches. The CDR3 length is 14 residues.

V usage is TRBV9 and J usage is TRBJ2-1; possibly TRBD1 for D (5 bases). The V gene's germline CDR1 is SGDLS and CDR2 YYNGEE. Deletions cut 4 bases from V and 6 bases from J, with 14 bases between. The CDR3 covers 14 residues. The CDR3 loop is CASSLEQVGNEQFF. The CDR3 region has the DNA TGTGCCAGCAGCCTCGAACAGGTGGGCAATGAGCAGTTCTTC.

The chain links TRBV2 to TRBJ2-5, with a tentative D call TRBD1 (6 bases). V lost 8 bases and J lost 13, with 23 bases in between. Germline CDR1 and CDR2: SNHLY and FYNNEI. The CDR3 has 13 residues. The CDR3 sequence: CASASLLIGGLYF. The CDR3 nucleotides read TGTGCCAGCGCTTCACTCTTGATAGGGGGATTGTACTTC.

This sequence joins TRBV11-3 and TRBJ2-5, with 10 bases aligning to TRBD1. J lost 0 bases, V lost 1 base, and 8 bases had no gene match. Looked up from germline, CDR1 is SGHNT and CDR2 is YENEEA. The CDR3 runs 18 residues. The DNA for the CDR3 is TGTGCCAGCAGCTTAGTCAAGGGAGGGACAGGGGACCAAGAGACCCAGTACTTC. This encodes CASSLVKGGTGDQETQYF. Complete variable domain (other parts from reference TRBV11-3 and TRBJ2-5): EAGVVQSPRYKIIEKKQPVAFWCNPISGHNTLYWYLQNLGQGPELLIRYENEEAVDDSQLPKDRFSAERLKGVDSTLKIQPAELGDSAVYLCASSLVKGGTGDQETQYFGPGTRLLVL.

J is TRBJ1-6 and V is TRBV27, with TRBD1 matching 8 bases. The CDR3 is 15 residues long. Germline CDR1 reads MNHEY; CDR2 reads SMNVEV (reference sequence). The J segment lost 7 bases and the V segment lost 1 base, leaving 3 bases of the junction unmatched. The CDR3: CASSLLGQVNSPLHF. CDR3 coding DNA: TGTGCCAGCAGTTTATTGGGACAGGTGAATTCACCCCTCCACTTT.

DNA for the CDR3: TGTGCCAGCCATTCGAGTCGGAGCTCCTACGAGCAGTACTTC. This codes for CASHSSRSSYEQYF. This sequence joins TRBV6-5 and TRBJ2-7; D is uncertain. Germline-derived CDR1 and CDR2 are MNHEY and SVGAGI. V was pared by 8 bases and J by 0 bases, with 14 bases between. The CDR3 contains 14 residues.

This clone came up once. The chain combines TRBV19 with TRBJ1-6, with D uncertain. V lost 6 bases and J lost 9, with 21 bases in between. The V gene's germline CDR1 is LNHDA and CDR2 SQIVND (reference sequence). The CDR3 length is 16 residues. The CDR3 DNA reads TGTGCCAGTAGACAAGGGTCCCAAGTGGGAGGTTCACCCCTCCACTTT. Encoded protein: CASRQGSQVGGSPLHF.

The chain recombines TRBV9 with TRBJ2-5; no definite D call. CDR3 length: 14 amino acids. The germline V gene encodes CDR1 SGDLS and CDR2 YYNGEE. V lost 2 bases to trimming and J lost 4 bases, with 12 bases between them. The CDR3 reads CASSVEAYPETQYF. CDR3 coding DNA: TGTGCCAGCAGCGTCGAGGCATATCCAGAGACCCAGTACTTC.

This chain connects TRBV7-2 to TRBJ2-7; no firm D call. Germline lookup yields CDR1 SGHTA and CDR2 FQGNSA. V was pared by 3 bases and J by 2 bases, with 14 bases between. This CDR3 region has 15 residues. CDR3 protein: CASSLKDGRAYEQYF. CDR3 bases: TGTGCCAGCAGCTTGAAAGATGGTCGGGCCTACGAGCAGTACTTC.

In this sample, this clone turned up once. The chain is built from TRBV6-5 and TRBJ2-7, with 7 bases that match TRBD2. The J call may be in error: the DNA end matches TRBJ2-1 better. In germline, CDR1 is MNHEY, CDR2 SVGAGI. This CDR3 contains 11 residues. The CDR3 DNA is TGTGCCAGCAAGGGACTAAATGAGCAGTTCTTC. Protein sequence: CASKGLNEQFF.

The chain couples TRBV5-1 to TRBJ1-2; D is perhaps TRBD1 (6 bases). The V end lost 1 base, the J end lost 4 bases, and 8 bases lay between the germline ends. The CDR3 sequence is 13 residues long. Germline-derived CDR1 and CDR2 are SGHRS and YFSETQ. The CDR3: CASSLRTAYGYTF. In nucleotides, the CDR3 is TGCGCCAGCAGCTTGAGGACAGCCTATGGCTACACCTTC. The full variable domain, rest sourced from reference TRBV5-1 and TRBJ1-2, is KAGVTQTPRYLIKTRGQQVTLSCSPISGHRSVSWYQQTPGQGLQFLFEYFSETQRNKGNFPGRFSGRQFSNSRSEMNVSTLELGDSALYLCASSLRTAYGYTFGSGTRLTVV.

The J gene is TRBJ1-2, the V gene TRBV7-2, with TRBD1 identical over 9 bases. J was trimmed by 7 bases and V by 5 bases; bases with no gene match: 8. Germline V gene sequence: CDR1 SGHTA, CDR2 FQGNSA. The CDR3 loop spans 14 amino acids. DNA for the CDR3: TGTGCCAGCAGCCACGGGGACAGGGTGTTTGGCTACACCTTC. Amino acid sequence: CASSHGDRVFGYTF. The full variable domain, with the rest looked up from reference TRBV7-2 and TRBJ1-2, is GAGVSQSPSNKVTEKGKDVELRCDPISGHTALYWYRQSLGQGLEFLIYFQGNSAPDKSGLPSDRFSAERTGGSVSTLTIQRTQQEDSAVYLCASSHGDRVFGYTFGSGTRLTVV.

The chain combines TRBV30 with TRBJ1-2; D unclear. The germline CDR1 and CDR2 sequences are GTSNPN and SVGIG (reference sequence). The CDR3 contains 13 residues. With 2 bases removed from V and 5 bases from J, the gap between germline ends came to 12 bases. CDR3 region: CAWSPEPFYGYTF. CDR3 sequence (DNA): TGTGCCTGGAGTCCGGAGCCCTTTTATGGCTACACCTTC.